The clone carrying this T cell receptor (beta chain) has only one observation. What it binds is not known. Germline CDR1 reads LNHNV; CDR2 reads YYDKDF (reference sequence). The CDR3 sequence is 15 residues long. The V end was cut by 0 bases, the J end by 4 bases, with 12 bases between. The record originates from a study of cytomegalovirus exposure and HLA in healthy donors. Overall study results and limits: Analyzed later, most CMV-associated TCR beta chains appeared HLA-restricted. Presence/absence analyses assumed roughly uniform sequencing depth across donors, which may not hold.

It was with 60 Vbeta and 13 Jbeta primers that the PCR ran. Assay: immunoSEQ multiplex PCR; the TCRdb copy retains only in-frame clones and omits some. The sample lists over 150,000 clones; 84% were seen once. The genes are TRBV15 and TRBJ1-2; D is uncertain. This clonotype originated in a boy between 2 and 15 years old in good health and CMV-seronegative. Input material: PBMCs. The CDR3 is CATSRESGFGYGYTF. The CDR3 nucleotides read TGTGCCACCAGCAGAGAATCGGGTTTTGGCTATGGCTACACCTTC.